This TCR beta chain was retrieved from a study of CD8 T cells in ankylosing spondylitis. Study outcomes and limitations: Significant enrichment of disease-linked clones was reportedly seen in matched ankylosing spondylitis synovial fluid. Fewer than ten highly homologous variants made up a TCR beta motif that seemed to typify ankylosing spondylitis blood. Clones linked to the disease showed a CD8+ phenotype. They occurred at relatively low frequencies in peripheral blood.

As for this clonotype: Its specificity is unknown.

Scientists made TCR beta libraries using quantitative 5'-RACE with molecular barcodes. TCRdb processed the 5' RACE reads anew with MiXCR; each CDR3 protein has one entry. The sample records hundreds of thousands of distinct CDR3 sequences, roughly 10% being singletons. Germline values: CDR1 KGHSH, CDR2 LQKENI. After removal of 4 bases from V and 2 bases from J, the junction contained 7 bases not matched to a gene. This CDR3 has 16 amino acids. The J gene is TRBJ1-5, the V gene TRBV18; 8 bases map to TRBD1. The sequence was collected from a male donor with ankylosing spondylitis. What was sequenced was blood, either unsorted or a sorted T cell fraction (not recorded which). CDR3 sequence reads: CASSRDRGLGNQPQHF. DNA for the CDR3: TGTGCCAGCTCACGAGACAGGGGTCTCGGCAATCAGCCCCAGCATTTT.